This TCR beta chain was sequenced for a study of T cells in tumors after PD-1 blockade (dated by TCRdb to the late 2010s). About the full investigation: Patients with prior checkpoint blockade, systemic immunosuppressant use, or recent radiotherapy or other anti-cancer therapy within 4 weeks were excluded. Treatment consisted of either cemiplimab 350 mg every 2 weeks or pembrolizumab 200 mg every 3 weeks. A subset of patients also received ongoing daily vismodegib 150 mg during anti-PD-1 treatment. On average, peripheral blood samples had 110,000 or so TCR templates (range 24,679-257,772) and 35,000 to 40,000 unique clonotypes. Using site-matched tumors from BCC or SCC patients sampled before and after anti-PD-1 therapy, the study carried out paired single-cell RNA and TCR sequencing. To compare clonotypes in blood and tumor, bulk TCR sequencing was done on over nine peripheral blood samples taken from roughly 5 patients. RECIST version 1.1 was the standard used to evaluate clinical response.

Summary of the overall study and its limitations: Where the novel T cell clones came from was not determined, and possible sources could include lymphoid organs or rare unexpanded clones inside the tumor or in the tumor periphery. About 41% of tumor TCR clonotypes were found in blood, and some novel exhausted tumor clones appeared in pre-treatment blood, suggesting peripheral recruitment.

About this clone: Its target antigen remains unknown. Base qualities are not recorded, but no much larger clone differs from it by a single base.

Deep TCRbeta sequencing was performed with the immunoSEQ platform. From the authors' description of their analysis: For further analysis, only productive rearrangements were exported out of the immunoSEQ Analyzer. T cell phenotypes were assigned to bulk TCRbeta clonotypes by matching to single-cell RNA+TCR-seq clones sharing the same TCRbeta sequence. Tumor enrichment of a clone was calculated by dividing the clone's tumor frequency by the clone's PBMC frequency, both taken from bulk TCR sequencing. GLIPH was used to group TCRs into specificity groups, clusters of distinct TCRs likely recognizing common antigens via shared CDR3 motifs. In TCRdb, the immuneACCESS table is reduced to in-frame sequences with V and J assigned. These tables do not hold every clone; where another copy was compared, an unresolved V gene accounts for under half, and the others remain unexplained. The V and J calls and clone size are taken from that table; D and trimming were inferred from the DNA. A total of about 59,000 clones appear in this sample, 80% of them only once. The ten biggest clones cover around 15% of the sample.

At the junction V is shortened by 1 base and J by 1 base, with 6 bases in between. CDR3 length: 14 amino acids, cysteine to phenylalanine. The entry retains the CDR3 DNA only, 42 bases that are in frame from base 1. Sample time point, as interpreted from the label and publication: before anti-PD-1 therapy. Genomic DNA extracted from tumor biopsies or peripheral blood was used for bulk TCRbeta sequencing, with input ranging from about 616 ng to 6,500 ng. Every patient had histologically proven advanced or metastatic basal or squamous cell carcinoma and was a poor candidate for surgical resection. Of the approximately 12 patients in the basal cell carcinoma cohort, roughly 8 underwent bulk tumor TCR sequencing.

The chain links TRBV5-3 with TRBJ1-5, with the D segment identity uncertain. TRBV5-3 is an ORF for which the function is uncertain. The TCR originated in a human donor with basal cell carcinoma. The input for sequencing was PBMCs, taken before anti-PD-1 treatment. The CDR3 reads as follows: CARSLSQSNQPQHF. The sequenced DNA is TGTGCCAGAAGCTTGAGTCAAAGCAATCAGCCCCAGCATTTT.